What follows describes a single T cell receptor (beta chain). No antigen is known for it. This sample was taken from a study of CD8 T cells in Susac syndrome. General study points: The authors found around 17 Susac-specific public clones in total CD8+ repertoires and a few in CD8+ TEMRA repertoires.

The sequenced target, TCR beta, came from blood CD8+ and CD4+ T cells. Purification of the CD8+ and CD4+ T cells relied on negative isolation, and TEMRA cells underwent FACS enrichment. This CDR3 has 15 residues. Trimming took 3 bases from V and 5 from J, leaving 17 bases between them. The germline CDR1 and CDR2 sequences are SGDLS and YYNGEE. An amount of RNA that ranged from roughly 0.45 to 1 ug was reverse transcribed with random hexamers. In TCRdb, the immunoSEQ multiplex PCR reads were re-called with MiXCR into one record per CDR3 protein. The data contain about 190,000 distinct CDR3 sequences, roughly 94% of them singletons.

The J gene is TRBJ1-1, the V gene TRBV9, with TRBD1 as a possible D gene (6 bases). The sample was CD8+ T cells from PBMCs. The clonotype originates from a human donor with Susac syndrome. The CDR3 DNA is TGTGCCAGCAGCGCTTCCGGGACCCAGGGGACTGAAGCTTTCTTT. This codes for CASSASGTQGTEAFF.